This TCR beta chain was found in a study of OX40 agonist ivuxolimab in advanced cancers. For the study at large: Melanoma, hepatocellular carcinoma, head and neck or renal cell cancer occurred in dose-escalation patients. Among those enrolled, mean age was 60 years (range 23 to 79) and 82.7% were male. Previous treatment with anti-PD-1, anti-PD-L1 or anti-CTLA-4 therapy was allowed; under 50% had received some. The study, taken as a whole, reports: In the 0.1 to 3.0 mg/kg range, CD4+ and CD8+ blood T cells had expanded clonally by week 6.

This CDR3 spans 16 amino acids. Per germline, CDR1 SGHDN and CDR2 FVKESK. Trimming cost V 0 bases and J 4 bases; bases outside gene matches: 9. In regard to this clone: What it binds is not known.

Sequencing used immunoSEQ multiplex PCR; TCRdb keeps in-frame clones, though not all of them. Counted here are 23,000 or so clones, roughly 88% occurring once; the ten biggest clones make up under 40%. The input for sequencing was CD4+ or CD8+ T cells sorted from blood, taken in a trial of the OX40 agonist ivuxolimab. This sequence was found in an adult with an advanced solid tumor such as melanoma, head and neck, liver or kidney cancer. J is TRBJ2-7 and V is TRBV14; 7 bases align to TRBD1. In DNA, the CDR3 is TGTGCCAGCAGCCAAGAAAAACCAGGGGGAAAGTACGAGCAGTACTTC. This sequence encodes CASSQEKPGGKYEQYF.